A selection of T cell receptor beta chains follows, all from one sample in a study of blood T cells in healthy people across ages. In TCRdb, the 5' RACE reads were re-called with MiXCR into one record per CDR3 protein. The sample contains 1.5 million to 2 million distinct CDR3 sequences, roughly 30% of which appear only once. What was sequenced was blood. These receptors all stem from a woman in her twenties or thirties in good health. Both conserved end residues are part of each CDR3. The D gene is left open where the match is weak. Some rows mark clone size as missing; the rest say once, few, many or name a class of expanded clone.

clone_size	v_call	j_call	d_call	cdr3_nt	cdr3_aa
few	TRBV29-1	TRBJ1-2	TRBD1	TGCAGCGGCGATACAGGGGCGCACTATGGCTACACCTTC	CSGDTGAHYGYTF
-	TRBV29-1	TRBJ2-7	-	TGCAGCGTTGACGGTAGGGGAGGCGAGCAGTACTTC	CSVDGRGGEQYF
-	TRBV11-2	TRBJ2-5	TRBD1	TGCGCCAGCATCATCGGACAGGGGGAAGGAGAGACCCAGTACTTC	CASIIGQGEGETQYF
-	TRBV11-2	TRBJ2-6	-	TGTGCCAGCCGTAACGTGCCCGGGGCCAACGTCCTGACTTTC	CASRNVPGANVLTF
-	TRBV3-1	TRBJ2-1	TRBD2	TGTGCCAGCAGCCAAGAGGCTAGCGGGGCCAGACGGTTCTTC	CASSQEASGARRFF
once	TRBV20-1	TRBJ2-5	TRBD2	TGCAGTGCTAGGCGGGAGTTCCAAGAGACCCAGGACTTC	CSARREFQETQDF
-	TRBV5-1	TRBJ1-2	TRBD1	TGCGCCAGCAGGACCGACAGGGGACACGGCTACACCTTC	CASRTDRGHGYTF
-	TRBV4-3	TRBJ2-2	-	TGCGCCAGCAGCCCCACAGGGACCCTGAACACCGGGGAGCTGTTTTTT	CASSPTGTLNTGELFF
once	TRBV4-2	TRBJ2-1	TRBD2	TGTGCCAGCAGCCAAGGACTAGCGGGGGGATTGTACAATAAGCAGTTCTTC	CASSQGLAGGLYNKQFF
few	TRBV29-1	TRBJ2-3	TRBD2	TGCAGCGGGGCGGCGGGAGCCACAGATACGCAGTATTTT	CSGAAGATDTQYF
-	TRBV27	TRBJ2-1	TRBD2	TGTGCCAGCAGTTGGCGGGAGTCTCGAAATGAGCAGTTCTTC	CASSWRESRNEQFF
few	TRBV18	TRBJ2-5	TRBD1	TGTGCCAGCTCACCGGGTACCGGACAGGGCGGTGAGACCCAGTACTTC	CASSPGTGQGGETQYF
-	TRBV24-1	TRBJ2-5	-	TGTGCCACCAGTGATTGGGCCCTGGGGGGGACCCAGTACTTC	CATSDWALGGTQYF